A single sample is the source of the 21 T cell receptor beta chains below, sequenced in a study of OX40 agonist ivuxolimab in advanced cancers. Sequencing was performed with immunoSEQ multiplex PCR; in TCRdb, only in-frame clones are kept and a portion is missing. The profile shows roughly 48,000 clones, 70% to 80% of them singletons. Sequenced material: CD4+ or CD8+ T cells sorted from blood, taken in a trial of the OX40 agonist ivuxolimab. These receptors originate from an adult with an advanced solid tumor such as melanoma, head and neck, liver or kidney cancer.

The chain joins TRBV12-5 to TRBJ2-2; 10 nucleotides match TRBD1. Germline-derived CDR1 and CDR2 are LGHNT and FRNRAP. This CDR3 spans 15 amino acids. The trim removed 6 bases at V and 7 bases at J, leaving 8 bases unmatched. The CDR3 spells CASGLRQGAFGELFF. CDR3 DNA sequence: TGTGCTAGTGGACTCCGACAGGGGGCCTTCGGGGAGCTGTTTTTT.

The chain has TRBV30 and TRBJ1-2; 8 positions agree with TRBD1. V trimming: 2 bases; J trimming: 8 bases; junction bases outside the gene matches: 16. Germline V gene sequence: CDR1 GTSNPN, CDR2 SVGIG (reference sequence). The CDR3 consists of 16 residues. CDR3 amino acids: CAWSLLLSRTGRGYTF. The CDR3 DNA follows: TGTGCCTGGAGTCTCCTTTTATCCCGGACAGGGAGAGGCTACACCTTC.

The chain recombines TRBV7-2 with TRBJ2-7; D is uncertain. Between the trimmed V and J ends, which lost 5 bases and 3 bases, there was a span of 20 bases. CDR1 is SGHTA and CDR2 is FQGNSA in the germline V gene. CDR3 length: 16 amino acids. The CDR3: CASSMSTANSVYEQYF. CDR3 nucleotides: TGTGCCAGCAGCATGAGCACCGCTAACAGCGTCTACGAGCAGTACTTC.

V is TRBV27 and J is TRBJ1-2; D unclear. V was clipped by 5 bases and J by 11 bases, with 21 bases between them. The CDR3 has 14 amino acids. Germline assignment: CDR1 MNHEY and CDR2 SMNVEV (reference sequence). CDR3 DNA sequence: TGTGCCAGCAGTCCCCAAGGGCCTCAGTTGGGATACACCTTC. Translating gives CASSPQGPQLGYTF.

The gene calls are TRBV28 and TRBJ2-7, with a weak D call TRBD1 (6 bases). The V gene lost 4 bases and the J gene lost 5 bases, with 18 bases spanning the gap. This CDR3 has 15 amino acids. Germline loops: CDR1 MDHEN, CDR2 SYDVKM. CDR3 DNA sequence: TGTGCCAGCAGTTCACCGACAGGCCCAGAGGACGAGCAGTACTTC. Protein product: CASSSPTGPEDEQYF.

The V gene is TRBV2, the J gene TRBJ2-7; D possibly matches TRBD1 or TRBD2 (5 bases each). V lost 2 bases and J 4 bases, leaving 15 bases between the germline ends. In germline, CDR1 is SNHLY, CDR2 FYNNEI. This CDR3 has 15 amino acids. CDR3: CASSERRFGAYEQYF. CDR3 in DNA: TGTGCCAGCAGTGAAAGGAGATTCGGGGCGTACGAGCAGTACTTC.

The chain employs TRBV7-6 and TRBJ2-3; D may be TRBD2 (6 bases). CDR3 length equals 15 residues. The germline CDR1 and CDR2 sequences are SGHVS and FNYEAQ. The ends were cut back, 5 bases at V and 0 bases at J, with 12 bases in the middle. The CDR3 region has the DNA TGTGCCAGCAGCCCAATCCGGGGGAGCACAGATACGCAGTATTTT. Protein: CASSPIRGSTDTQYF. Full variable domain (rest looked up from reference TRBV7-6 and TRBJ2-3): GAGVSQSPRYKVTKRGQDVALRCDPISGHVSLYWYRQALGQGPEFLTYFNYEAQQDKSGLPNDRFSAERPEGSISTLTIQRTEQRDSAMYRCASSPIRGSTDTQYFGPGTRLTVL.

The chain recombines TRBV2 with TRBJ2-3; D ambiguous. This CDR3 spans 15 amino acids. V lost 4 bases, J lost 4 bases, and 15 bases lay in between. Germline V lookup: CDR1 SNHLY, CDR2 FYNNEI. In DNA form, the CDR3 reads TGTGCCAGCAGTGTTAGCAGGTACACCTCAGATACGCAGTATTTT. Protein: CASSVSRYTSDTQYF.

This chain joins TRBV7-9 and TRBJ1-6; no clear D gene. Germline CDR1 and CDR2: SEHNR and FQNEAQ (reference sequence). V was trimmed by 6 bases and J by 8 bases, leaving 8 bases between them. The CDR3 length is 12 residues. The CDR3 DNA reads as TGTGCCAGCAGTCGCGGGGATTCACCCCTCCACTTT. This translates into CASSRGDSPLHF.

The chain has TRBV5-4 and TRBJ2-7; D perhaps matches TRBD1 (6 bases). Looked up from germline, CDR1 is SGHNT and CDR2 is YYREEE (reference sequence). Trimming took off 2 bases at V and 4 bases at J, with 16 bases between the two ends. CDR3 size: 15 residues. The CDR3 spells CASSLLGHDNYEQYF. CDR3 coding DNA: TGTGCCAGCAGCTTATTGGGACATGATAATTACGAGCAGTACTTC.

This clone was recorded a few times. The rearrangement uses TRBV7-2 and TRBJ2-3, with D hard to call. Trimming took off 1 base at V and 8 bases at J, with 7 bases between the two ends. CDR1 and CDR2 (germline): SGHTA, FQGNSA. The CDR3 is made up of 12 amino acids. The CDR3, as DNA: TGTGCCAGCAGCTTAGTGGTGGGTACGCAGTATTTT. It codes for CASSLVVGTQYF.

This rearrangement joins TRBV2 to TRBJ2-3, with D tentatively TRBD2 (6 bases). V was trimmed by 10 bases and J by 5 bases, leaving 13 bases between them. Germline loops: CDR1 SNHLY, CDR2 FYNNEI. CDR3 length: 12 residues. The CDR3 DNA reads as TGTGCCATCTCGGTAGCGGTAGATACGCAGTATTTT. Its translation is CAISVAVDTQYF. The full variable domain, completed using reference TRBV2 and TRBJ2-3, is EPEVTQTPSHQVTQMGQEVILRCVPISNHLYFYWYRQILGQKVEFLVSFYNNEISEKSEIFDDQFSVERPDGSNFTLKIRSTKLEDSAMYFCAISVAVDTQYFGPGTRLTVL.

The chain uses TRBV27 and TRBJ1-3, with 7 bases aligning to TRBD1. CDR3 length: 14 residues. The germline gives CDR1 MNHEY, CDR2 SMNVEV (reference sequence). Trimming cost V 6 bases and J 4 bases; bases outside gene matches: 6. CDR3 sequence: CASSRQGEGNTIYF. CDR3 nucleotides: TGTGCCAGCAGCCGTCAGGGGGAAGGAAACACCATATATTTT.

This clone was counted only a few times. The V and J genes are TRBV5-1 and TRBJ2-1, with D perhaps matching TRBD1 (6 bases). V was pared by 2 bases and J by 0 bases, with 12 bases between. From germline, CDR1 is SGHRS and CDR2 YFSETQ. The length of the CDR3 is 16 residues. The CDR3 DNA reads as TGCGCCAGCAGCTTAAATCCCAGGGGCTCCTACAATGAGCAGTTCTTC. Its protein product is CASSLNPRGSYNEQFF. Full variable domain (remainder filled in from reference TRBV5-1 and TRBJ2-1): KAGVTQTPRYLIKTRGQQVTLSCSPISGHRSVSWYQQTPGQGLQFLFEYFSETQRNKGNFPGRFSGRQFSNSRSEMNVSTLELGDSALYLCASSLNPRGSYNEQFFGPGTRLTVL.

This chain links TRBV7-2 with TRBJ1-1, with D perhaps TRBD1 (5 bases). V was clipped by 5 bases and J by 4 bases, with 8 bases between them. CDR3 length: 12 residues. CDR1 is SGHTA, CDR2 FQGNSA, per germline. CDR3 in DNA: TGTGCCAGCAGCCAAGGGGTCACTGAAGCTTTCTTT. This encodes CASSQGVTEAFF.

This chain connects TRBV7-6 to TRBJ2-6; no definite D call. The CDR3 contains 14 residues. The germline CDR1 and CDR2 sequences are SGHVS and FNYEAQ. V was clipped by 1 base and J by 4 bases, with 5 bases between them. CDR3 nucleotides: TGTGCCAGCAGCTTAGGTCCCGGGGCCAACGTCCTGACTTTC. Amino acids: CASSLGPGANVLTF.

The V gene is TRBV5-1, the J gene TRBJ2-1, with 11 bases fitting TRBD2. This CDR3 is 13 amino acids long. CDR1 and CDR2 from the germline V gene are SGHRS and YFSETQ. V trimming: 4 bases; J trimming: 15 bases; junction bases outside the gene matches: 9. CDR3 DNA: TGCGCCAGCAGCCCGGAACTAGCGGGAGCGATGTTCTTC. Protein product: CASSPELAGAMFF.

This clone occurred once. This chain joins TRBV2 and TRBJ1-4; 7 bases agree with TRBD1. V lost 3 bases to trimming and J lost 2 bases; unmatched junction nucleotides: 6. The CDR3 extends over 16 amino acids. Germline V gives CDR1 SNHLY, CDR2 FYNNEI. CDR3 sequence (DNA): TGTGCCAGCAGTGAGGTTAGGGGGCCGACTAATGAAAAACTGTTTTTT. This gives the protein CASSEVRGPTNEKLFF.

This clone was seen only once. The gene calls are TRBV28 and TRBJ2-5; 10 bases are shared with TRBD1. The germline gives CDR1 MDHEN, CDR2 SYDVKM. With V trimmed by 7 bases and J by 5 bases, 10 bases remained unmatched. This CDR3 region has 15 residues. CDR3 protein: CASTPIDRGQETQYF. Written as DNA, the CDR3 is TGTGCCAGCACCCCGATTGACAGGGGGCAGGAGACCCAGTACTTC. Filled out from reference TRBV28 and TRBJ2-5, the complete variable domain reads DVKVTQSSRYLVKRTGEKVFLECVQDMDHENMFWYRQDPGLGLRLIYFSYDVKMKEKGDIPEGYSVSREKKERFSLILESASTNQTSMYLCASTPIDRGQETQYFGPGTRLLVL.

The chain has TRBV6-1 and TRBJ2-2; D is ambiguous. Trimming removed 7 bases from V and 0 bases from J, with 12 bases in between. This CDR3 is built from 15 residues. In germline, CDR1 is MNHNS, CDR2 SASEGT. CDR3 residues: CASTVQTANTGELFF. In nucleotides, the CDR3 is TGTGCCAGCACCGTACAGACCGCGAACACCGGGGAGCTGTTTTTT.

The chain uses TRBV7-6 and TRBJ2-1, with D hard to call. Trimming cost V 5 bases and J 1 base, with 12 bases left between them. This CDR3 region has 15 residues. Per the germline V gene, CDR1 is SGHVS and CDR2 is FNYEAQ. CDR3: CASSPTAISYNEQFF. For the CDR3, the DNA is TGTGCCAGCAGCCCCACAGCAATTTCCTACAATGAGCAGTTCTTC.